These T cell receptor beta chains were read from a single sample in a study of cytomegalovirus exposure and HLA in healthy donors. The assay was immunoSEQ multiplex PCR, and TCRdb's table has in-frame clones only and misses some. The sample comprises over 75,000 clones, more than 60% of which are singletons, and roughly 7.3% rests with the top ten. Specimen: PBMCs. Every receptor here comes from a man aged 50-59 years in good health and CMV-seropositive. Both conserved end residues are part of each CDR3. Each record gives: J gene, clone size, V gene, D gene, CDR3 protein, CDR3 DNA. D genes are given only for firm matches. Rows may omit the clone size; those that give it use once, few, many or a size class.

J gene: TRBJ2-3
clone size: .
V gene: TRBV6-5
D gene: TRBD1
CDR3 protein: CASSYSTGSTDTQYF
CDR3 DNA: TGTGCCAGCAGTTACTCGACAGGGAGCACAGATACGCAGTATTTT

J gene: TRBJ2-5
clone size: once
V gene: TRBV4-3
D gene: TRBD2
CDR3 protein: CASSQRGLEETQYF
CDR3 DNA: TGCGCCAGCAGCCAGCGGGGGTTGGAAGAGACCCAGTACTTC

J gene: TRBJ2-3
clone size: few
V gene: TRBV6-6
D gene: .
CDR3 protein: CASTLSGGRTDTQYF
CDR3 DNA: TGTGCCAGCACCCTCTCCGGGGGTAGGACAGATACGCAGTATTTT

J gene: TRBJ1-3
clone size: .
V gene: TRBV10-1
D gene: .
CDR3 protein: CASDTRDSGNTIYF
CDR3 DNA: TGCGCCAGCGATACTAGGGATTCTGGAAACACCATATATTTT

J gene: TRBJ2-2
clone size: few
V gene: TRBV7-3
D gene: .
CDR3 protein: CASSPQPPDWRANTGELFF
CDR3 DNA: TGTGCCAGCAGCCCTCAACCCCCGGACTGGCGGGCGAACACCGGGGAGCTGTTTTTT

J gene: TRBJ2-1
clone size: few
V gene: TRBV5-4
D gene: TRBD1
CDR3 protein: CASSLGGGDYNEQFF
CDR3 DNA: TGTGCCAGCAGCTTGGGAGGGGGCGACTACAATGAGCAGTTCTTC

J gene: TRBJ2-1
clone size: .
V gene: TRBV4-2
D gene: .
CDR3 protein: CASRLYLSAGSNEQFF
CDR3 DNA: TGTGCCAGCAGACTATACCTCTCCGCCGGGTCGAATGAGCAGTTCTTC

J gene: TRBJ1-5
clone size: .
V gene: TRBV19
D gene: TRBD1
CDR3 protein: CASSVATGAQPQHF
CDR3 DNA: TGTGCCAGTAGTGTTGCCACAGGGGCTCAGCCCCAGCATTTT

J gene: TRBJ2-5
clone size: .
V gene: TRBV6-6
D gene: .
CDR3 protein: CASSYSSYQETQYF
CDR3 DNA: TGTGCCAGCAGTTACTCGTCGTACCAAGAGACCCAGTACTTC

J gene: TRBJ1-2
clone size: .
V gene: TRBV9
D gene: .
CDR3 protein: CASSVDLVQGVSGYTF
CDR3 DNA: TGTGCCAGCAGCGTAGACCTAGTCCAGGGTGTTAGTGGCTACACCTTC

J gene: TRBJ1-5
clone size: .
V gene: TRBV18
D gene: .
CDR3 protein: CASSPSPGPGQPQHF
CDR3 DNA: TGTGCCAGCTCACCATCCCCAGGGCCCGGGCAGCCCCAGCATTTT

J gene: TRBJ2-1
clone size: .
V gene: TRBV27
D gene: TRBD2
CDR3 protein: CASRIPGSRLAGESHNEQFF
CDR3 DNA: TGTGCCAGCAGAATTCCGGGCTCTAGACTAGCGGGGGAGTCCCACAATGAGCAGTTCTTC

J gene: TRBJ2-1
clone size: .
V gene: TRBV5-1
D gene: TRBD2
CDR3 protein: CASSLTSAEYNEQFF
CDR3 DNA: TGCGCCAGCAGCTTGACTAGCGCGGAGTACAATGAGCAGTTCTTC

J gene: TRBJ1-2
clone size: .
V gene: TRBV30
D gene: TRBD1
CDR3 protein: CAWRPRDRGLGGYPF
CDR3 DNA: TGTGCCTGGAGGCCGAGGGACAGGGGTTTAGGGGGCTACCCCTTC

J gene: TRBJ2-1
clone size: .
V gene: TRBV6-6
D gene: TRBD2
CDR3 protein: CASSYGTSSYNEQFF
CDR3 DNA: TGTGCCAGCAGTTACGGGACTAGCTCCTACAATGAGCAGTTCTTC

J gene: TRBJ1-5
clone size: .
V gene: TRBV19
D gene: .
CDR3 protein: CASSTGQKGQPQHF
CDR3 DNA: TGTGCCAGTAGTACCGGACAGAAAGGCCAGCCCCAGCATTTT

J gene: TRBJ2-5
clone size: .
V gene: TRBV9
D gene: .
CDR3 protein: CASSVAQGAVVQETQYF
CDR3 DNA: TGTGCCAGCAGCGTAGCTCAAGGGGCTGTAGTCCAAGAGACCCAGTACTTC

J gene: TRBJ2-7
clone size: .
V gene: TRBV5-5
D gene: TRBD1
CDR3 protein: CASSVLRTGEEQYF
CDR3 DNA: TGTGCCAGCAGCGTCTTGAGGACAGGGGAAGAGCAGTACTTC

J gene: TRBJ1-1
clone size: .
V gene: TRBV29-1
D gene: .
CDR3 protein: CSVERPLNTEAFF
CDR3 DNA: TGCAGCGTCGAGAGGCCCTTGAACACTGAAGCTTTCTTT

J gene: TRBJ2-7
clone size: .
V gene: TRBV6-1
D gene: .
CDR3 protein: CASRYEQTYEQYF
CDR3 DNA: TGTGCCAGCAGGTACGAACAAACCTACGAGCAGTACTTC

J gene: TRBJ1-3
clone size: few
V gene: TRBV7-2
D gene: TRBD1
CDR3 protein: CASSRNTGVEGNTIYF
CDR3 DNA: TGTGCCAGCAGCCGAAACACAGGGGTGGAAGGAAACACCATATATTTT

J gene: TRBJ1-2
clone size: .
V gene: TRBV19
D gene: TRBD1
CDR3 protein: CASSDDRDGYTF
CDR3 DNA: TGTGCCAGTAGTGATGACAGGGATGGCTACACCTTC

J gene: TRBJ2-1
clone size: .
V gene: TRBV18
D gene: .
CDR3 protein: CASSAGGLNEQFF
CDR3 DNA: TGTGCCAGCTCAGCAGGGGGGTTGAATGAGCAGTTCTTC

J gene: TRBJ1-5
clone size: .
V gene: TRBV4-3
D gene: .
CDR3 protein: CASSQETGYSNQPQHF
CDR3 DNA: TGCGCCAGCAGCCAAGAGACAGGATATAGCAATCAGCCCCAGCATTTT

J gene: TRBJ1-4
clone size: .
V gene: TRBV15
D gene: TRBD1
CDR3 protein: CATRQGSTNEKLFF
CDR3 DNA: TGTGCCACCCGACAGGGATCAACTAATGAAAAACTGTTTTTT

J gene: TRBJ1-4
clone size: .
V gene: TRBV18
D gene: .
CDR3 protein: CASSPQRNEKLFF
CDR3 DNA: TGTGCCAGCTCACCACAGCGTAATGAAAAACTGTTTTTT

J gene: TRBJ2-2
clone size: .
V gene: TRBV11-2
D gene: TRBD1
CDR3 protein: CASSYWTGNTGELFF
CDR3 DNA: TGTGCCAGCAGCTATTGGACAGGGAACACCGGGGAGCTGTTTTTT

J gene: TRBJ1-1
clone size: .
V gene: TRBV6-6
D gene: TRBD1
CDR3 protein: CASSIRPQGGNTEAFF
CDR3 DNA: TGTGCCAGCAGTATACGCCCGCAGGGGGGGAACACTGAAGCTTTCTTT

J gene: TRBJ1-2
clone size: .
V gene: TRBV27
D gene: .
CDR3 protein: CASSGAMAQGRGYTF
CDR3 DNA: TGTGCCAGCAGTGGTGCTATGGCCCAGGGCAGAGGCTACACCTTC

J gene: TRBJ2-1
clone size: .
V gene: TRBV7-6
D gene: TRBD2
CDR3 protein: CASSVSGAANEQFF
CDR3 DNA: TGTGCCAGCAGCGTTAGCGGGGCTGCGAATGAGCAGTTCTTC

J gene: TRBJ2-6
clone size: .
V gene: TRBV7-2
D gene: TRBD2
CDR3 protein: CASSLTGGVPGANVLTF
CDR3 DNA: TGTGCCAGCAGCTTAACGGGGGGGGTACCTGGGGCCAACGTCCTGACTTTC

J gene: TRBJ1-1
clone size: .
V gene: TRBV6-5
D gene: .
CDR3 protein: CASSYGGLADTEAFF
CDR3 DNA: TGTGCCAGCAGTTACGGTGGGTTGGCGGACACTGAAGCTTTCTTT

J gene: TRBJ1-1
clone size: few
V gene: TRBV6-6
D gene: TRBD1
CDR3 protein: CASSPEDRGNTEAFF
CDR3 DNA: TGTGCCAGCAGTCCGGAGGACAGGGGGAACACTGAAGCTTTCTTT

J gene: TRBJ1-1
clone size: .
V gene: TRBV4-1
D gene: TRBD1
CDR3 protein: CASSHRQGNTEAFF
CDR3 DNA: TGCGCCAGCAGCCACAGACAGGGGAACACTGAAGCTTTCTTT

J gene: TRBJ1-2
clone size: .
V gene: TRBV10-3
D gene: TRBD1
CDR3 protein: CAISGEGARGGYTF
CDR3 DNA: TGTGCCATCAGTGGAGAGGGGGCGCGGGGTGGCTACACCTTC

J gene: TRBJ2-6
clone size: .
V gene: TRBV11-2
D gene: TRBD2
CDR3 protein: CASSLLAGASGANVLTF
CDR3 DNA: TGTGCCAGCAGCTTACTAGCGGGGGCCTCTGGGGCCAACGTCCTGACTTTC

J gene: TRBJ1-1
clone size: .
V gene: TRBV29-1
D gene: TRBD1
CDR3 protein: CSAGQGLAEAFF
CDR3 DNA: TGCAGCGCTGGACAGGGATTAGCTGAAGCTTTCTTT

J gene: TRBJ2-7
clone size: .
V gene: TRBV18
D gene: .
CDR3 protein: CASSPSVYEQYF
CDR3 DNA: TGTGCCAGCTCACCATCCGTTTACGAGCAGTACTTC

J gene: TRBJ1-5
clone size: .
V gene: TRBV30
D gene: .
CDR3 protein: CAWSPSSNQPQHF
CDR3 DNA: TGTGCCTGGAGCCCCAGTAGCAATCAGCCCCAGCATTTT

J gene: TRBJ1-5
clone size: .
V gene: TRBV4-3
D gene: .
CDR3 protein: CASSQGAGNQPQHF
CDR3 DNA: TGCGCCAGCAGCCAAGGAGCGGGGAATCAGCCCCAGCATTTT

J gene: TRBJ1-3
clone size: few
V gene: TRBV4-3
D gene: .
CDR3 protein: CASSPEVIDSGNTIYF
CDR3 DNA: TGCGCCAGCAGCCCCGAAGTGATAGACTCTGGAAACACCATATATTTT

J gene: TRBJ2-7
clone size: .
V gene: TRBV5-4
D gene: TRBD2
CDR3 protein: CASSFGGVSSYEQYF
CDR3 DNA: TGTGCCAGCAGCTTCGGGGGGGTGAGCTCCTACGAGCAGTACTTC

J gene: TRBJ1-4
clone size: .
V gene: TRBV28
D gene: TRBD1
CDR3 protein: CASSYLNSGGGEKLFF
CDR3 DNA: TGTGCCAGCAGTTATCTCAACTCAGGGGGAGGTGAAAAACTGTTTTTT

J gene: TRBJ1-2
clone size: once
V gene: TRBV2
D gene: .
CDR3 protein: CASSEGGTGYPF
CDR3 DNA: TGTGCCAGCAGTGAAGGCGGGACTGGCTACCCCTTC

J gene: TRBJ1-5
clone size: few
V gene: TRBV5-8
D gene: TRBD1
CDR3 protein: CASSRNTGTAYSNQPQHF
CDR3 DNA: TGTGCCAGCAGCCGTAATACCGGGACAGCCTATAGCAATCAGCCCCAGCATTTT

J gene: TRBJ1-1
clone size: .
V gene: TRBV14
D gene: TRBD1
CDR3 protein: CASRPPIQDIWDRNTEAFF
CDR3 DNA: TGTGCCAGCAGGCCACCCATCCAAGATATATGGGACAGGAACACTGAAGCTTTCTTT

J gene: TRBJ2-1
clone size: .
V gene: TRBV5-8
D gene: .
CDR3 protein: CASSLRGLGGNEQFF
CDR3 DNA: TGTGCCAGCAGCTTGAGAGGGTTAGGCGGCAATGAGCAGTTCTTC

J gene: TRBJ1-2
clone size: .
V gene: TRBV9
D gene: .
CDR3 protein: CASSPSGRAGGYTF
CDR3 DNA: TGTGCCAGCAGCCCCTCAGGACGGGCGGGGGGCTACACCTTC

J gene: TRBJ1-1
clone size: .
V gene: TRBV18
D gene: TRBD1
CDR3 protein: CASSLTGDGAEAFF
CDR3 DNA: TGTGCCAGCTCGCTAACAGGGGATGGTGCTGAAGCTTTCTTT

J gene: TRBJ1-6
clone size: .
V gene: TRBV27
D gene: TRBD1
CDR3 protein: CASSFSDRGRPPLHF
CDR3 DNA: TGTGCCAGCAGTTTCTCGGACAGGGGGCGTCCACCCCTCCACTTT

J gene: TRBJ1-1
clone size: .
V gene: TRBV18
D gene: .
CDR3 protein: CASSPSTVNTEAFF
CDR3 DNA: TGTGCCAGCTCACCTTCGACAGTGAACACTGAAGCTTTCTTT

J gene: TRBJ2-3
clone size: few
V gene: TRBV4-3
D gene: TRBD2
CDR3 protein: CASSLQSGGGTDTQYF
CDR3 DNA: TGCGCCAGCAGCCTCCAGAGCGGGGGGGGAACAGATACGCAGTATTTT

J gene: TRBJ1-1
clone size: .
V gene: TRBV6-5
D gene: TRBD1
CDR3 protein: CASSFGQGTEAFF
CDR3 DNA: TGTGCCAGCAGTTTTGGACAGGGCACTGAAGCTTTCTTT

J gene: TRBJ2-1
clone size: .
V gene: TRBV5-1
D gene: TRBD1
CDR3 protein: CASAEGTGGSDEQFF
CDR3 DNA: TGCGCCAGCGCGGAAGGGACAGGGGGAAGCGATGAGCAGTTCTTC

J gene: TRBJ2-1
clone size: .
V gene: TRBV5-4
D gene: TRBD2
CDR3 protein: CASSYGGANEQFF
CDR3 DNA: TGTGCCAGCAGCTACGGGGGGGCGAATGAGCAGTTCTTC

J gene: TRBJ2-3
clone size: .
V gene: TRBV2
D gene: .
CDR3 protein: CASREGPTSGNTQYF
CDR3 DNA: TGTGCCAGCAGGGAGGGACCCACCTCGGGGAATACGCAGTACTTT

J gene: TRBJ2-7
clone size: .
V gene: TRBV9
D gene: .
CDR3 protein: CASSVAGGVLAYEQYF
CDR3 DNA: TGTGCCAGCAGCGTAGCGGGCGGGGTCCTAGCCTACGAGCAGTACTTC

J gene: TRBJ2-2
clone size: .
V gene: TRBV5-1
D gene: .
CDR3 protein: CASSLGRSGSGELFF
CDR3 DNA: TGCGCCAGCAGCCTGGGAAGGTCGGGGTCCGGGGAGCTGTTTTTT

J gene: TRBJ1-2
clone size: .
V gene: TRBV6-1
D gene: .
CDR3 protein: CASSGGTGGAGSGYTF
CDR3 DNA: TGTGCCAGCAGTGGAGGTACCGGCGGGGCAGGGTCTGGCTACACCTTC